The clone carrying this T cell receptor beta chain came up many times. The antigen is unknown. This sample was included in a study of read filtering for tumor transcriptome and immune sequencing. Study outcomes and limitations: RNA-seq captured clonotypes less deeply and reliably than IR-seq.

This CDR3 contains 15 residues. Germline V gene sequence: CDR1 MDHEN, CDR2 SYDVKM. V was trimmed by 4 bases and J by 3 bases, leaving 13 bases between them. This library used roughly 400 ng RNA and molecular barcoded adaptors spanning alpha/delta and beta/gamma chains. TCRdb passed the reads through MiXCR, listing each CDR3 protein once. The sample includes some 130,000 distinct CDR3 sequences, 10% to 15% of them seen just once. Sequencing was performed on a population of CD138-negative cells sorted from bone marrow. The rearrangement links TRBV28 to TRBJ2-1; possibly TRBD1 for D (6 bases). The receptor comes from a donor over 35 with multiple myeloma. The CDR3 bases are TGTGCCAGCAGTTCTTTAGGACAGAGCTACAATGAGCAGTTCTTC. It codes for CASSSLGQSYNEQFF.